This T cell receptor (beta chain) was found in a study of cytomegalovirus exposure and HLA in healthy donors. Notes on the study in general: The study carried out a later analysis of TCR beta sequences. It associated some 15,000 of them with specific HLA alleles at a false discovery rate of 0.05.

Germline values: CDR1 MDHEN, CDR2 SYDVKM. Trimming left V 6 bases short and J 0 bases short, with 9 bases between. This CDR3 has 14 amino acids. It was with 60 Vbeta and 13 Jbeta primers that the PCR ran. The protocol was immunoSEQ multiplex PCR, while the TCRdb copy is restricted to in-frame clones and leaves out a portion. The table includes 130,000 or so clones, 60% to 85% detected once. Remarks on this clone: Its specificity is not known.

This clonotype was sampled from a man aged 25-45 years in good health and CMV-seronegative. Sequencing was performed on PBMCs. The chain employs TRBV28 and TRBJ1-5, with D unclear. This chain's CDR3 is CASRVTNSNQPQHF. CDR3 in DNA: TGTGCCAGCAGGGTGACAAATAGCAATCAGCCCCAGCATTTT.